Following are 21 T cell receptor beta chains from one sample sequenced in a study of blood T cells in healthy people across ages. The use of a sample-barcoded 5' primer and a J-beta primer mix characterized a second PCR of roughly 7 to 11 cycles. TCRdb passed the 5' RACE reads through MiXCR, listing each CDR3 protein once. The table records roughly 1,700,000 distinct CDR3 sequences, 28% of them present only once. The specimen was blood. All receptors come from a woman aged 25 to 39 in good health.

This clonotype turned up a few times. This chain uses TRBV19 with TRBJ2-7; no clear D gene. V gave up 9 bases and J gave up 3 bases, with 15 bases separating them. Germline CDR1 LNHDA, CDR2 SQIVND (reference sequence). CDR3 length equals 13 residues. The CDR3, as DNA: TGTGCCAGAATGAGGTTAGGCAACTACGAGCAGTACTTC. Its protein is CARMRLGNYEQYF.

This clonotype was counted many times. V gene TRBV10-3 combines with J gene TRBJ1-2; no clear D gene. The CDR3 spans 15 residues. V lost 2 bases and J 4 bases, leaving 14 bases between the germline ends. The germline V gene has CDR1 ENHRY and CDR2 SYGVKD. The CDR3 nucleotides are TGTGCCATCAGTGAGGAGCTTATAGGCATCTATGGCTACACCTTC. It is translated as CAISEELIGIYGYTF.

This clonotype was detected ten times or more. The CDR3 nucleotides read TGCGCCAGCAGCCAAGTAGGGAACACCGGGGAGCTGTTTTTT. It yields the protein CASSQVGNTGELFF. V gene TRBV4-1 combines with J gene TRBJ2-2; D uncertain. This CDR3 region has 14 residues. Between the trimmed V and J ends, which lost 1 base and 1 base, there was a span of 4 bases. Per germline, CDR1 MGHRA and CDR2 YSYEKL.

The table lists this clonotype with many counts. The J gene is TRBJ1-5, the V gene TRBV6-6, with D unresolved. Trimming took off 5 bases at V and 4 bases at J, with 18 bases between the two ends. Germline V lookup: CDR1 MNHNY, CDR2 SVGAGI (reference sequence). This CDR3 comprises 16 residues. In DNA form, the CDR3 reads TGTGCCAGCAGTCCCGGACGGCGGGCCCTTAATCAGCCCCAGCATTTT. This translates into CASSPGRRALNQPQHF.

Remarks on this clonotype: The final CDR3 position lacks the conserved phenylalanine or tryptophan, pointing to a likely read error. The chain combines TRBV28 with TRBJ2-1, with D perhaps TRBD1 or TRBD2 (5 bases each). Germline loops: CDR1 MDHEN, CDR2 SYDVKM. This CDR3 contains 15 residues. Trimming stripped 3 bases from V and 7 bases from J, with 16 bases between. CDR3 in amino acids: CASSFRDPRKNEQFL. Written as DNA, the CDR3 is TGTGCCAGCAGTTTCCGGGACCCACGAAAGAATGAGCAGTTCTTA.

The chain uses TRBV7-2 and TRBJ2-7; 8 nucleotides agree with TRBD2. Germline V gene data show CDR1 as SGHTA and CDR2 as FQGNSA. The CDR3 is made up of 16 amino acids. The V and J ends lost 4 bases and 3 bases, in that order; junction bases with no gene match: 11. The CDR3 is CASSSELAGLCYEQYF. In nucleotides, the CDR3 is TGTGCCAGCAGCTCGGAATTAGCGGGACTCTGCTACGAGCAGTACTTC.

A few counts support this clonotype. Here the CDR3 reads CSANFMTSGRDNTQYF. CDR3 DNA: TGCAGTGCAAATTTTATGACTAGCGGGAGGGACAATACGCAGTATTTT. The rearrangement joins TRBV20-1 to TRBJ2-3; 14 nucleotides line up with TRBD2. The CDR3 is 16 residues long. Germline V gene lookup returns CDR1 DFQATT and CDR2 SNEGSKA (reference sequence). V was clipped by 6 bases and J by 7 bases; unmatched bases: 12.

The chain links TRBV9 to TRBJ1-5; D is perhaps TRBD1 (5 bases). This CDR3 has 15 residues. The ends were cut back, 3 bases at V and 0 bases at J, with 10 bases in the middle. CDR1 SGDLS and CDR2 YYNGEE come from the germline V gene. Here the CDR3 reads CASSGGLNSNQPQHF. The CDR3 nucleotides are TGTGCCAGCAGCGGGGGACTGAATAGCAATCAGCCCCAGCATTTT. The full variable domain, rest sourced from reference TRBV9 and TRBJ1-5, is DSGVTQTPKHLITATGQRVTLRCSPRSGDLSVYWYQQSLDQGLQFLIQYYNGEERAKGNILERFSAQQFPDLHSELNLSSLELGDSALYFCASSGGLNSNQPQHFGDGTRLSIL.

This clonotype was picked up many times. This sequence joins TRBV10-3 and TRBJ2-7; TRBD2 might be the D (6 bases). The CDR3 has 13 residues. Germline V gene sequence: CDR1 ENHRY, CDR2 SYGVKD. V was cut by 0 bases and J by 6 bases, with 9 bases left in between. This CDR3 reads CAISESEGAEQYF. In nucleotides, the CDR3 is TGTGCCATCAGTGAGTCGGAGGGAGCCGAGCAGTACTTC.

The CDR3 region has the DNA TGCAGTGCTAGATCACTAGCGGGAGGGAGCTCCTACAATGAGCAGTACTTC. The encoded protein is CSARSLAGGSSYNEQYF. The chain uses TRBV20-1 and TRBJ2-1, with 13 bases fitting TRBD2. The J call may be mistaken, given a closer DNA end match to TRBJ2-7. Germline assignment: CDR1 DFQATT and CDR2 SNEGSKA (reference sequence). This CDR3 contains 17 residues.

This clonotype was counted at least ten times. This chain links TRBV12-3 or TRBV12-4 with TRBJ2-7; D remains unclear. This CDR3 spans 16 amino acids. The V and J ends lost 0 bases and 4 bases respectively, with 16 bases between them. The CDR3 bases are TGTGCCAGCAGTTTAGCGGTCAACAGTCCTACTTACGAGCAGTACTTC. Its protein product is CASSLAVNSPTYEQYF.

This clonotype was seen a handful of times. This rearrangement joins TRBV7-9 to TRBJ1-1; D unresolved. Germline-derived CDR1 and CDR2 are SEHNR and FQNEAQ (reference sequence). Trimming took 1 base from V and 4 from J, leaving 10 bases between them. CDR3 size: 14 residues. CDR3 in amino acids: CASSLEVVSTEAFF. The CDR3 DNA reads as TGTGCCAGCAGCTTAGAGGTGGTCAGCACTGAAGCTTTCTTT.

This clonotype was observed a handful of times. The chain carries TRBV7-2 and TRBJ1-1; D gene uncertain. CDR3 size: 14 residues. Germline loops: CDR1 SGHTA, CDR2 FQGNSA. V lost 2 bases and J lost 0, with 7 bases in between. The CDR3 DNA reads as TGTGCCAGCAGCTTAAACGGAGTGAACACTGAAGCTTTCTTT. Translation gives CASSLNGVNTEAFF.

This clonotype has more than one count but fewer than ten. This chain links TRBV6-5 with TRBJ1-6; D possibly corresponds to TRBD1 (5 bases). From germline, CDR1 is MNHEY and CDR2 SVGAGI. V was cut by 6 bases and J by 2 bases, with 14 bases left in between. The CDR3 loop spans 16 amino acids. This CDR3 is CASRKTVTAYNSPLHF. The CDR3 nucleotides read TGTGCCAGCAGAAAGACCGTGACAGCCTATAATTCACCCCTCCACTTT.

The rearrangement uses TRBV12-3 or TRBV12-4 and TRBJ2-5, with a weak D call TRBD2 (6 bases). V was shortened by 3 bases and J by 5 bases, with 19 bases between the two germline ends. This CDR3 contains 16 residues. The CDR3 sequence: CASSFQPGLLSETQYF. The DNA of the CDR3 is TGTGCCAGCAGTTTCCAACCGGGACTGCTTTCGGAGACCCAGTACTTC.

The sample holds many counts of this clonotype. CDR3 bases: TGTGCCAGCAGCTTCGGGACATTTGGCTACACCTTC. Its translation is CASSFGTFGYTF. The chain couples TRBV7-2 to TRBJ1-2, with TRBD1 as a possible D gene (6 bases). The CDR3 totals 12 residues. Germline CDR1 is SGHTA and CDR2 is FQGNSA. The V and J ends lost 3 bases and 7 bases respectively, with 9 bases between them. The full variable domain, its missing parts supplied by reference TRBV7-2 and TRBJ1-2, is GAGVSQSPSNKVTEKGKDVELRCDPISGHTALYWYRQSLGQGLEFLIYFQGNSAPDKSGLPSDRFSAERTGGSVSTLTIQRTQQEDSAVYLCASSFGTFGYTFGSGTRLTVV.

In its sample, this clonotype was seen a few times. The chain combines TRBV5-1 with TRBJ1-2; unclear D gene. The germline V and J ends were trimmed by 3 bases and 5 bases, with 14 bases remaining between them. This CDR3 has 14 residues. CDR1 SGHRS and CDR2 YFSETQ come from the germline V gene. The CDR3: CASSSGDLEYGYTF. The CDR3 DNA reads TGCGCCAGCAGCTCTGGGGATTTGGAGTATGGCTACACCTTC.

This clonotype was picked up a small number of times. V gene TRBV2 combines with J gene TRBJ2-5; 8 bases map to TRBD1. Trimming took 5 bases from V and 5 from J; bases not matched to a gene: 10. The germline gives CDR1 SNHLY, CDR2 FYNNEI. The CDR3 loop spans 15 amino acids. CDR3 DNA: TGTGCCAGCAGTAGAGACAGGGGATCTGTCGAGACCCAGTACTTC. As protein: CASSRDRGSVETQYF.

The chain recombines TRBV7-2 with TRBJ2-7, with D possibly being TRBD1 (6 bases). Trimming removed 5 bases at V and 6 bases at J, with 17 bases between. The length of the CDR3 is 14 residues. Germline CDR1 SGHTA, CDR2 FQGNSA. The DNA for the CDR3 is TGTGCCAGCAGCCCAGGGGATTTGGTAGGCGAGCAGTACTTC. Translation: CASSPGDLVGEQYF. The whole variable domain, filled in from reference TRBV7-2 and TRBJ2-7, reads GAGVSQSPSNKVTEKGKDVELRCDPISGHTALYWYRQSLGQGLEFLIYFQGNSAPDKSGLPSDRFSAERTGGSVSTLTIQRTQQEDSAVYLCASSPGDLVGEQYFGPGTRLTVT.

A note on this clonotype: The junction departs from the called germline gene at one end, perhaps through a read error. The CDR3 nucleotides read TGTGCCAGCGGGGGCTCCAACAATGAGCAGTTCTTC. Its protein is CASGGSNNEQFF. This chain connects TRBV6-6 to TRBJ2-1, with D tentatively TRBD1 (6 bases). Germline CDR1 and CDR2: MNHNY and SVGAGI (reference sequence). CDR3 length: 12 amino acids.

V usage is TRBV12-3 or TRBV12-4 and J usage is TRBJ1-1; 7 nucleotides align to TRBD1. The length of the CDR3 is 16 residues. Trimming cost V 6 bases and J 2 bases; bases outside gene matches: 12. The CDR3 protein is CASSTRNRGANTEAFF. The CDR3, as DNA: TGTGCCAGCAGCACTCGCAACAGGGGAGCTAACACTGAAGCTTTCTTT.